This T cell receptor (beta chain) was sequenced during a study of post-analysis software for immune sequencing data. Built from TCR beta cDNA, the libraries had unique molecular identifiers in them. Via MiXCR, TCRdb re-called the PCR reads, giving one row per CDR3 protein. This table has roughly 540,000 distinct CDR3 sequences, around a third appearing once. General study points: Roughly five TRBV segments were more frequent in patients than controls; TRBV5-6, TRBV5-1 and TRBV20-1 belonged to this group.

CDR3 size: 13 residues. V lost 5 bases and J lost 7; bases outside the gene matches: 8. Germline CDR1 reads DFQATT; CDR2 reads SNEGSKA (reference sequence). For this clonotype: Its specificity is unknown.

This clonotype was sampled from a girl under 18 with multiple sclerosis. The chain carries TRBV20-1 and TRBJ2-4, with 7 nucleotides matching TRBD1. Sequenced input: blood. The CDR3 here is CSADRVGENIQYF. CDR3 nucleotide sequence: TGCAGTGCTGACAGGGTAGGGGAGAACATTCAGTACTTC.